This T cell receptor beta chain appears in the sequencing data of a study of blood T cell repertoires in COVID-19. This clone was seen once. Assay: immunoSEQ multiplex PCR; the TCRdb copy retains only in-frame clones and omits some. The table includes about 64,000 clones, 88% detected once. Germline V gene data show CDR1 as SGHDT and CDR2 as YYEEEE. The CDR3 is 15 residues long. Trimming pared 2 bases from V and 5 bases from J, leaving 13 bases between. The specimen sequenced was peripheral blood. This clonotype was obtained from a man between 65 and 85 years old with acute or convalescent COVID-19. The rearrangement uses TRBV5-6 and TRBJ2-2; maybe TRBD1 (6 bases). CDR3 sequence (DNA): TGTGCCAGCAGCTTTGGTCAGGGGAAAACCGGGGAGCTGTTTTTT. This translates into CASSFGQGKTGELFF.